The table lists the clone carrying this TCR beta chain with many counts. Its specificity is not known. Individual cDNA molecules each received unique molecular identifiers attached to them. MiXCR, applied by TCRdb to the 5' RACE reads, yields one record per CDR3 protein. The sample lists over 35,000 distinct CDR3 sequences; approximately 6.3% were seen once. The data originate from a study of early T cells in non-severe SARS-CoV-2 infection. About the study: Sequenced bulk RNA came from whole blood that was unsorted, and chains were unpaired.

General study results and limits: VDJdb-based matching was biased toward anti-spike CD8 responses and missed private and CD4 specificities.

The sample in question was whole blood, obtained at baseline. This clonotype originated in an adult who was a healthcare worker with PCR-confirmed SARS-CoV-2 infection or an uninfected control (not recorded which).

This CDR3 is CASSDPVYNEQFF. CDR3 in DNA: TGCGCCAGCAGTGACCCCGTATACAATGAGCAGTTCTTC. The rearrangement links TRBV10-1 to TRBJ2-1; D gene uncertain. V was clipped by 3 bases and J by 4 bases, with 7 bases between them. Germline CDR1 reads WNHNN; CDR2 reads SYGVQD (reference sequence). There are 13 residues in the CDR3.